A selection of T cell receptor beta chains follows, all from one sample in a study of shared clonotypes between healthy human individuals. Repertoires were generated with immunoSEQ multiplex PCR, while TCRdb's copy carries only in-frame clones and drops some. Of about 650,000 clones in the sample, around 95% are singletons; the top ten hold 0.11%. What was sequenced was naive CD8+ T cells sorted from blood. The origin of the receptors is a woman in her 30s in good health. CDR3s include the opening cysteine and the closing phenylalanine or tryptophan. A D gene is named only where the DNA matches it firmly. The listing skips clone size in some rows; elsewhere it reads once, few, many or a size class.

clone size,V gene,D gene,J gene,CDR3 protein,CDR3 DNA
NA,TRBV19,NA,TRBJ2-7,CASSPGDEQYF,TGTGCCAGTTCCCCGGGGGACGAGCAGTACTTC
NA,TRBV29-1,NA,TRBJ2-7,CSVKWDEQYF,TGCAGCGTTAAATGGGACGAGCAGTACTTC
NA,TRBV30,NA,TRBJ2-7,CAWSVHVGQGRYEQYF,TGTGCCTGGAGTGTACATGTTGGGCAGGGCCGCTACGAGCAGTACTTC
NA,TRBV27,TRBD2,TRBJ2-7,CASSPIAGYEQYF,TGTGCCAGCAGTCCCATAGCGGGATACGAGCAGTACTTC
NA,TRBV27,TRBD2,TRBJ2-2,CASSLRAVLSGAGELFF,TGTGCCAGCAGTTTACGAGCAGTCCTCAGCGGGGCCGGGGAGCTGTTTTTT
NA,TRBV28,NA,TRBJ2-3,CAAALIVNTQYF,TGTGCCGCCGCCCTGATCGTAAATACGCAGTATTTT
NA,TRBV6-1,TRBD2,TRBJ2-7,CASSDLGLAGGVNEQYF,TGTGCCAGCAGTGACCTGGGACTAGCGGGAGGAGTTAACGAGCAGTACTTC
once,TRBV4-1,TRBD1,TRBJ1-2,CASSPDRDPLVNYGYTF,TGCGCCAGCAGCCCGGACAGGGACCCCCTCGTTAACTATGGCTACACCTTC
NA,TRBV29-1,NA,TRBJ2-7,CSVVFQGGLRAPVVDEQYF,TGCAGCGTTGTATTCCAGGGGGGTCTGAGAGCCCCTGTTGTCGACGAGCAGTACTTC
NA,TRBV9,NA,TRBJ1-5,CASSVVVERRGQPQHF,TGTGCCAGCAGCGTAGTGGTTGAGCGAAGGGGTCAGCCCCAGCATTTT
NA,TRBV19,NA,TRBJ1-5,CASSPRTSNQPQHF,TGTGCCAGTAGTCCCCGGACGAGCAATCAGCCCCAGCATTTT
NA,TRBV9,NA,TRBJ2-3,CASSVDVRVTDTQYF,TGTGCCAGCAGCGTAGATGTTAGAGTCACAGATACGCAGTATTTT
NA,TRBV5-6,NA,TRBJ2-2,CASSFEDTYTGELFF,TGTGCCAGCAGCTTTGAGGACACTTACACCGGGGAGCTGTTTTTT
NA,TRBV19,TRBD2,TRBJ2-7,CASSISLAGPYEQYF,TGTGCCAGTAGTATATCGCTAGCGGGGCCCTACGAGCAGTACTTC
NA,TRBV28,NA,TRBJ2-1,CASSQPRDFDNEQFF,TGTGCCAGCAGTCAGCCGAGGGACTTCGACAATGAGCAGTTCTTC
NA,TRBV4-1,TRBD1,TRBJ2-5,CASSQHWSRDREGTQYF,TGCGCCAGCAGCCAACATTGGAGCCGGGACAGGGAGGGGACCCAGTACTTC
NA,TRBV27,TRBD2,TRBJ2-7,CASSLIPSGAYEQYF,TGTGCCAGCAGTTTAATACCTAGCGGAGCCTACGAGCAGTACTTC
NA,TRBV27,TRBD1,TRBJ1-2,CASSPGQTYGYTF,TGTGCCAGCAGTCCGGGACAGACCTATGGCTACACCTTC
NA,TRBV2,TRBD1,TRBJ2-1,CASEGQGVNEQFF,TGTGCCAGCGAGGGACAGGGGGTCAATGAGCAGTTCTTC
NA,TRBV7-8,NA,TRBJ2-7,CASSLAVGHYYEQYF,TGTGCCAGCAGCTTAGCGGTAGGACACTACTACGAGCAGTACTTC
NA,TRBV5-6,TRBD2,TRBJ2-1,CAGALAGSPYNEQFF,TGTGCCGGGGCCCTAGCGGGCTCCCCTTACAATGAGCAGTTCTTC
NA,TRBV5-1,TRBD2,TRBJ2-1,CASSIPGLYNEQFF,TGCGCCAGCAGTATACCGGGACTATACAATGAGCAGTTCTTC
few,TRBV2,NA,TRBJ1-4,CASSGQEKLFF,TGTGCCAGCAGTGGACAGGAAAAACTGTTTTTT
NA,TRBV4-1,NA,TRBJ2-3,CASSPPRPDTQYF,TGCGCCAGCAGCCCTCCTCGGCCAGATACGCAGTATTTT
NA,TRBV2,TRBD1,TRBJ1-1,CASSERGQNTEAFF,TGTGCCAGCAGTGAAAGGGGGCAGAACACTGAAGCTTTCTTT
NA,TRBV7-9,NA,TRBJ2-1,CASSLGAYEQFF,TGTGCCAGCAGCTTAGGGGCGTATGAGCAGTTCTTC
NA,TRBV5-8,TRBD2,TRBJ2-2,CASSLRPSGSRNGELFF,TGTGCCAGCAGCTTGAGGCCTAGCGGGAGCAGGAACGGGGAGCTGTTTTTT
NA,TRBV6-5,NA,TRBJ1-1,CASSLAQNTEAFF,TGTGCCAGCAGCTTGGCTCAGAACACTGAAGCTTTCTTT
NA,TRBV7-9,NA,TRBJ2-7,CASSHADRLGYEQYF,TGTGCCAGCAGCCACGCGGACAGACTAGGCTACGAGCAGTACTTC
NA,TRBV2,TRBD1,TRBJ1-5,CASSEHPRDRGPRNQPQHF,TGTGCCAGCAGTGAACATCCCCGGGACAGGGGCCCTCGAAATCAGCCCCAGCATTTT
NA,TRBV28,TRBD1,TRBJ1-5,CASSDKPGQQGQPQHF,TGTGCCAGCAGTGACAAGCCGGGACAGCAAGGCCAGCCCCAGCATTTT
NA,TRBV9,NA,TRBJ2-2,CASRLEDTGELFF,TGTGCCAGCAGACTCGAGGACACCGGGGAGCTGTTTTTT
NA,TRBV10-3,NA,TRBJ1-1,CAISDNRGGDTEAFF,TGTGCCATCAGTGATAATCGAGGCGGAGACACTGAAGCTTTCTTT
NA,TRBV9,NA,TRBJ2-2,CASSVDDGELFF,TGTGCCAGCAGCGTAGATGACGGGGAGCTGTTTTTT
once,TRBV29-1,TRBD2,TRBJ2-1,CSVAGPLAGFTETYNEQFF,TGCAGCGTCGCAGGGCCACTAGCGGGATTCACAGAAACCTACAATGAGCAGTTCTTC
NA,TRBV5-8,TRBD2,TRBJ2-3,CASSCRTSGSPFHCTDTQYF,TGTGCCAGCAGCTGCCGGACTAGCGGGAGCCCCTTCCATTGCACAGATACGCAGTATTTT
NA,TRBV27,TRBD1,TRBJ1-1,CASRTAGGTEAFF,TGTGCCAGCAGGACAGCAGGGGGGACTGAAGCTTTCTTT
NA,TRBV2,TRBD1,TRBJ2-6,CASSEGQTLSGANVLTF,TGTGCCAGCAGTGAGGGACAGACGCTCTCTGGGGCCAACGTCCTGACTTTC
NA,TRBV7-9,TRBD2,TRBJ2-7,CASSSSGSPYEQYF,TGTGCCAGCAGCTCCAGCGGGAGTCCGTACGAGCAGTACTTC
NA,TRBV27,NA,TRBJ2-3,CASSPQGDTQYF,TGTGCCAGCAGTCCCCAGGGGGATACGCAGTATTTT
NA,TRBV4-1,NA,TRBJ2-5,CASSQDGEETQYF,TGCGCCAGCAGCCAAGACGGGGAAGAGACCCAGTACTTC
NA,TRBV5-1,TRBD2,TRBJ2-3,CASSLALAGAPDTQYF,TGCGCCAGCAGCTTGGCTCTAGCGGGAGCACCAGATACGCAGTATTTT
NA,TRBV28,NA,TRBJ2-7,CASGRFIRSEQYF,TGTGCCAGCGGACGATTCATCCGAAGCGAGCAGTACTTC
NA,TRBV5-1,TRBD1,TRBJ2-7,CASKYRGSNEQYF,TGCGCCAGCAAGTACAGGGGTTCCAACGAGCAGTACTTC
NA,TRBV7-9,TRBD2,TRBJ2-5,CASSPSGQETQYF,TGTGCCAGCAGCCCTAGCGGGCAAGAGACCCAGTACTTC
NA,TRBV5-6,NA,TRBJ1-5,CASSLFRGSNEQPQHF,TGTGCCAGCAGCTTATTCAGGGGAAGTAACGAGCAGCCCCAGCATTTT
NA,TRBV5-4,NA,TRBJ1-1,CASSLEGGTEAFF,TGTGCCAGCAGCTTGGAGGGTGGCACTGAAGCTTTCTTT
NA,TRBV9,TRBD1,TRBJ1-2,CASSVFGQANNYGYTF,TGTGCCAGCAGCGTATTTGGACAGGCCAATAACTATGGCTACACCTTC
once,TRBV2,NA,TRBJ2-7,CASSEEVRLGDEQYF,TGTGCCAGCAGTGAAGAGGTAAGGCTCGGAGACGAGCAGTACTTC
NA,TRBV5-6,TRBD2,TRBJ2-7,CASSPSTGRAYEQYF,TGTGCCAGCAGCCCCTCGACCGGGAGGGCCTACGAGCAGTACTTC